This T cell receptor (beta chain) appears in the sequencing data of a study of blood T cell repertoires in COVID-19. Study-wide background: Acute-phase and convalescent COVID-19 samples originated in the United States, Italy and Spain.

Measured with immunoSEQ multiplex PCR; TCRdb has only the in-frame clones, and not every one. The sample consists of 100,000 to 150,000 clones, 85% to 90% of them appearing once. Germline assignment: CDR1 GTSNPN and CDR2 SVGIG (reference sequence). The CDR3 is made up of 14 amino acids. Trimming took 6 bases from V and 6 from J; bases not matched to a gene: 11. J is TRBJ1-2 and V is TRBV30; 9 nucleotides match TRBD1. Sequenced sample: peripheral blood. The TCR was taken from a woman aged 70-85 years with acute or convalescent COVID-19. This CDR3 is CACTPGQGVHGYTF. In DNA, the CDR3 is TGTGCCTGCACACCGGGACAGGGTGTCCATGGCTACACCTTC.